This passage covers 9 T cell receptor beta chains from one sample sequenced in a study of cytomegalovirus exposure and HLA in healthy donors. TCRdb's copy holds only in-frame clones and misses some; the assay was immunoSEQ multiplex PCR. The sample holds about 130,000 clones, 80% to 90% seen once. Sequenced sample: PBMCs. The origin of the receptors is a woman aged 18 to 35 in good health and CMV-seropositive.

The chain has TRBV29-1 and TRBJ2-1; 9 bases fit TRBD2. The CDR3 consists of 14 residues. With V trimmed by 7 bases and J by 4 bases, 8 bases remained unmatched. Germline assignment: CDR1 SQVTM and CDR2 ANQGSEA. The CDR3 loop reads CSAEQAGGYNEQFF. CDR3 DNA: TGCAGCGCTGAGCAAGCGGGGGGTTACAATGAGCAGTTCTTC.

The chain recombines TRBV29-1 with TRBJ2-1; D may be TRBD2 (6 bases). The germline V and J ends were trimmed by 3 bases and 6 bases, with 9 bases remaining between them. The CDR3 runs 12 residues. Germline V gives CDR1 SQVTM, CDR2 ANQGSEA. CDR3 coding DNA: TGCAGCGTTGAGCGGGGACTCAATGAGCAGTTCTTC. It yields the protein CSVERGLNEQFF.

This clone was found once. V is TRBV7-2 and J is TRBJ2-5; possible D gene TRBD1, 5 bases. CDR3 size: 15 residues. Trimming took 5 bases from V and 1 from J, leaving 14 bases between them. CDR1 is SGHTA and CDR2 is FQGNSA in the germline V gene. The CDR3 nucleotides are TGTGCCAGCAGCCGGATGGGTCAGGGCCAAGAGACCCAGTACTTC. Translating it yields CASSRMGQGQETQYF.

The V gene is TRBV7-2, the J gene TRBJ1-1, with D unresolved. Germline CDR1 reads SGHTA; CDR2 reads FQGNSA. CDR3 length equals 12 residues. V dropped 5 bases and J dropped 1 base, with 5 bases sitting between them. For the CDR3, the DNA is TGTGCCAGCAGCCCCAAGAACACTGAAGCTTTCTTT. It specifies CASSPKNTEAFF. The complete variable domain, with remaining parts taken from reference TRBV7-2 and TRBJ1-1, reads GAGVSQSPSNKVTEKGKDVELRCDPISGHTALYWYRQSLGQGLEFLIYFQGNSAPDKSGLPSDRFSAERTGGSVSTLTIQRTQQEDSAVYLCASSPKNTEAFFGQGTRLTVV.

This chain uses TRBV11-3 with TRBJ2-3; tentatively, D is TRBD1 (6 bases). Germline CDR1 SGHNT, CDR2 YENEEA. The CDR3 length is 18 residues. With 4 bases removed from V and 0 bases from J, the gap between germline ends came to 20 bases. Written as DNA, the CDR3 is TGTGCCAGCAGCTCACCGGGACACAAACGCCTTAGCACAGATACGCAGTATTTT. It is translated as CASSSPGHKRLSTDTQYF.

The gene calls are TRBV10-1 and TRBJ2-1; 7 positions match TRBD2. The V gene's germline CDR1 is WNHNN and CDR2 SYGVQD (reference sequence). The CDR3 has 14 residues. The V segment lost 3 bases and the J segment 4 bases; nucleotides outside the gene matches: 3. This chain's CDR3 is CASSESGDYNEQFF. The DNA of the CDR3 is TGCGCCAGCAGTGAAAGCGGGGATTACAATGAGCAGTTCTTC.

V gene TRBV11-2 combines with J gene TRBJ1-2; D gene ambiguous. Trimming cost V 1 base and J 4 bases, with 10 bases left between them. The CDR3 contains 14 residues. Germline CDR1 SGHAT, CDR2 FQNNGV. The CDR3 reads CASSLARQRYGYTF. For the CDR3, the DNA is TGTGCCAGCAGCTTAGCTCGCCAGCGCTATGGCTACACCTTC. Filled out from reference TRBV11-2 and TRBJ1-2, the complete variable domain reads EAGVAQSPRYKIIEKRQSVAFWCNPISGHATLYWYQQILGQGPKLLIQFQNNGVVDDSQLPKDRFSAERLKGVDSTLKIQPAKLEDSAVYLCASSLARQRYGYTFGSGTRLTVV.

The rearrangement joins TRBV7-9 to TRBJ2-4, with TRBD1 as a possible D gene (6 bases). CDR3 length: 12 amino acids. Germline V gene sequence: CDR1 SEHNR, CDR2 FQNEAQ (reference sequence). Trimming left V 6 bases short and J 6 bases short, with 9 bases between. CDR3 DNA sequence: TGTGCCAGCAGTCTAGGGGGAAACATTCAGTACTTC. As protein: CASSLGGNIQYF.

V is TRBV27 and J is TRBJ1-1; D call uncertain. CDR1 MNHEY and CDR2 SMNVEV come from the germline V gene (reference sequence). V lost 2 bases and J lost 6, with 10 bases in between. The CDR3 has 13 residues. The CDR3: CASSLIKASEAFF. DNA of the CDR3: TGTGCCAGCAGTTTAATTAAAGCGTCTGAAGCTTTCTTT.